A selection of T cell receptor beta chains follows, all from one sample in a study of blood T cell repertoires in COVID-19. Clones were sequenced by immunoSEQ multiplex PCR, and TCRdb holds only the in-frame ones, with some missing. The sample contains about 530,000 clones, 85% to 90% of which appear only once. Sequencing was carried out using peripheral blood. The receptor set was obtained from a woman aged 50 to 60 with COVID-19, enrolled during active disease. Both conserved end residues are part of each CDR3. Fields, in order: V gene, clone size, D gene, J gene, CDR3 DNA, CDR3 protein. D genes are given only for firm matches. Expanded clones get a size class; other rows say once, few or many, or leave the size out.

TRBV30	-	-	TRBJ2-3	TGTGCCTGGAGTCCCCCGGGGAGGTTTAGCACAGATACGCAGTATTTT	CAWSPPGRFSTDTQYF
TRBV14	-	-	TRBJ1-2	TGTGCCAGCAGCCAAGATTTCAGGGATGGCTACACCTTC	CASSQDFRDGYTF
TRBV5-5	-	TRBD2	TRBJ2-1	TGTGCCAGCAGCTTTGGGACTAGCGGGGGATACAATGAGCAGTTCTTC	CASSFGTSGGYNEQFF
TRBV10-3	-	-	TRBJ2-7	TGTGCCATCAGTGAGGGGGCAGGGGTTACGAGCGAGCAGTACTTC	CAISEGAGVTSEQYF
TRBV5-5	-	-	TRBJ1-1	TGTGCCAGCAGCTTGGGAAGAGTCTTGAACACTGAAGCTTTCTTT	CASSLGRVLNTEAFF
TRBV14	-	TRBD1	TRBJ2-3	TGTGCCAGCAGCCAAGATGTAGGGGGCCCGGCGGATACGCAGTATTTT	CASSQDVGGPADTQYF
TRBV24-1	once	-	TRBJ1-2	TGTGCCACCAGTGATGCTACACAGAACTATGGCTACACCTTC	CATSDATQNYGYTF
TRBV28	-	-	TRBJ1-1	TGTGCCAGCAGCCCCCCCCGCGGTCGTGAAGCTTTCTTT	CASSPPRGREAFF
TRBV30	-	-	TRBJ2-5	TGTGCCTGGAGTGTTCCGGACTCGAGGATGGGGACCCAGTACTTC	CAWSVPDSRMGTQYF
TRBV7-9	-	TRBD2	TRBJ2-7	TGTGCCAGCAGCTTAGGGCCCCCGGGGGGGTACGAGCAGTACTTC	CASSLGPPGGYEQYF
TRBV10-3	-	TRBD1	TRBJ1-1	TGTGCCATCAGTGACGGGACAGGGAAGACTGAAGCTTTCTTT	CAISDGTGKTEAFF
TRBV5-1	-	TRBD2	TRBJ2-1	TGCGCCAGCAGCTCGCGAACAGGACTAGCGGGGGGAACTGAGCAGTTCTTC	CASSSRTGLAGGTEQFF
TRBV7-8	-	-	TRBJ1-1	TGTGCCAGCAGCTTAGGGCAGGGCACTGAAGCTTTCTTT	CASSLGQGTEAFF
TRBV9	-	-	TRBJ1-5	TGTGCCAGCAGCGTAGATCCCGGGGAGGGTCAGCCCCAGCATTTT	CASSVDPGEGQPQHF
TRBV4-1	-	TRBD1	TRBJ2-3	TGCGCCAGCAGCCCCCGGCAGGGGGCAGATACGCAGTATTTT	CASSPRQGADTQYF
TRBV6-5	-	TRBD1	TRBJ1-3	TGTGCCAGCAGTTCCACGGACAGGGAACCTGGAAACACCATATATTTT	CASSSTDREPGNTIYF
TRBV5-4	-	-	TRBJ1-1	TGTGCCAGCAGCTCCTCTTTCCGGGACATGAACACTGAAGCTTTCTTT	CASSSSFRDMNTEAFF
TRBV9	-	TRBD2	TRBJ2-5	TGTGCCAGCAGCGCCGGGGGGGCCGAGGAGACCCAGTACTTC	CASSAGGAEETQYF
TRBV6-2/TRBV6-3	-	TRBD1	TRBJ2-5	TGTGCCAGCAGTTACGGGACAGGGCTCGTTTTCCGGCAGACCCAGTACTTC	CASSYGTGLVFRQTQYF
TRBV19	-	-	TRBJ1-1	TGTGCCAGCTCCCCACGGAGTAACACTGAAGCTTTCTTT	CASSPRSNTEAFF
TRBV29-1	-	TRBD1	TRBJ2-5	TGCAGCGTAGGGACAGGGGAAGAGACCCAGTACTTC	CSVGTGEETQYF
TRBV5-6	-	-	TRBJ1-5	TGTGCCAGCAGCCTATATAGCAATCAGCCCCAGCATTTT	CASSLYSNQPQHF
TRBV5-1	once	-	TRBJ1-3	TGCGCCAGCAGCTTCCAGGACAGCCTTTCGAGCTCTGGAAACACCATATATTTT	CASSFQDSLSSSGNTIYF
TRBV5-5	-	TRBD1	TRBJ2-3	TGTGCCAGCAGCTTGGAGGGACAGGGGGACACAGATACGCAGTATTTT	CASSLEGQGDTDTQYF
TRBV11-3	-	-	TRBJ1-1	TGTGCCAGCAGCTTATATTCGAACACTGAAGCTTTCTTT	CASSLYSNTEAFF
TRBV6-5	-	-	TRBJ2-3	TGTGCCAGCAGTTCGAGCCTTGGTAGCACAGATACGCAGTATTTT	CASSSSLGSTDTQYF
TRBV6-6	-	TRBD1	TRBJ1-1	TGTGCCAGCAGTCCTGGGACAGGCGGGCGAAGAGGCTTTCAAGCTTTCTTT	CASSPGTGGRRGFQAFF
TRBV18	-	TRBD1	TRBJ1-4	TGTGCCAGCTCACCGCTTGGTGTGGCTGCGACAGGGGATGAAAAACTGTTTTTT	CASSPLGVAATGDEKLFF
TRBV2	-	TRBD2	TRBJ2-1	TGTGCCAGCAGTTCTACTAGCGGGGGAAAAAATGAGCAGTTCTTC	CASSSTSGGKNEQFF
TRBV5-1	-	TRBD1	TRBJ1-2	TGCGCCAGCGGATCCCAGACAGGGTTAAATGGCTACACCTTC	CASGSQTGLNGYTF
TRBV30	-	TRBD2	TRBJ2-1	TGTGCCTTTGGACGACACCTCTACGGGGGGGCCGGTAATGAGCAGTTCTTC	CAFGRHLYGGAGNEQFF
TRBV5-1	-	TRBD1	TRBJ2-2	TGCGCCAGCAGCTCCCGGGACAGGGGTGGATTCGCCGGGGAGCTGTTTTTT	CASSSRDRGGFAGELFF
TRBV3-1/TRBV3-2	-	-	TRBJ2-1	TGTGCCAGCAGCCCGGAGGGGAAACAGCAGTTCTTC	CASSPEGKQQFF
TRBV25-1	few	-	TRBJ1-6	TGTGCCAGCCGAAGGGGGTTTAATTCACCCCTCCACTTT	CASRRGFNSPLHF
TRBV5-4	-	TRBD1	TRBJ2-2	TGTGCCAGCAGCTTCGGACAGGGGATAACCGGGGAGCTGTTTTTT	CASSFGQGITGELFF
TRBV6-1	-	TRBD1	TRBJ2-1	TGTGCCAGCAGTGGAGGGACAGGGGTCTTGAGCTCCTACAATGAGCAGTTCTTC	CASSGGTGVLSSYNEQFF
TRBV4-1	-	-	TRBJ1-6	TGCGCCAGCAGCCAAGGGTTTAGTAGGGGTCCAAATTCACCCCTCCACTTT	CASSQGFSRGPNSPLHF
TRBV25-1	-	TRBD2	TRBJ2-5	TGTGCCAGCAGTGAATGGGAGGGGCTGGAGGAGACCCAGTACTTC	CASSEWEGLEETQYF
TRBV11-3	-	-	TRBJ2-3	TGTGCCAGCAGCACCGCCGGAGGGATCACAGATACGCAGTATTTT	CASSTAGGITDTQYF
TRBV5-5	-	-	TRBJ1-1	TGTGCCAGCAGGTCGGACAGGAACACTGAAGCTTTCTTT	CASRSDRNTEAFF
TRBV19	-	TRBD1	TRBJ2-6	TGTGCCAGTAGTCCCGGGACAGGAGCGCCCGGGGCCAACGTCCTGACTTTC	CASSPGTGAPGANVLTF
TRBV19	once	-	TRBJ2-5	TGTGCCAGTTCGGGGTTGGGACAAGAGACCCAGTACTTC	CASSGLGQETQYF
TRBV5-5	-	TRBD1	TRBJ1-3	TGTGCCAGCAGCACCCGACAGGGGATTTTCGGAAACACCATATATTTT	CASSTRQGIFGNTIYF
TRBV5-1	-	-	TRBJ2-5	TGCGCCAGTGGACAGTTACTGGGGACCCAAGAGACCCAGTACTTC	CASGQLLGTQETQYF
TRBV3-1/TRBV3-2	-	-	TRBJ1-1	TGTGCCAGCAGCTTCAGGGTGAACACTGAAGCTTTCTTT	CASSFRVNTEAFF
TRBV5-1	-	TRBD1	TRBJ2-1	TGCGCCAGCAGCTTGTCACCGGGACAGGAATCCCGATCCTACAATGAGCAGTTCTTC	CASSLSPGQESRSYNEQFF
TRBV5-1	-	TRBD2	TRBJ2-7	TGCGCCAGCAGCTCCTCTGGGGGGGATTACGAGCAGTACTTC	CASSSSGGDYEQYF
TRBV1	-	-	TRBJ2-1	TGCACCAGCAGCCAAGGAGCGGGGGGGCATTCCTACAATGAGCAGTTCTTC	CTSSQGAGGHSYNEQFF
TRBV19	-	TRBD2	TRBJ2-1	TGTGCCAGTAGTATCGCGGGGGGGTCTAGGAATGAGCAGTTCTTC	CASSIAGGSRNEQFF
TRBV19	once	-	TRBJ2-2	TGTGCCAGTAGTATCGCTCCTAACGAGGCCGGGGAGCTGTTTTTT	CASSIAPNEAGELFF
TRBV24-1	once	TRBD2	TRBJ2-3	TGTGCCACCAGTGATTATGGCGGGGGAACAGATACGCAGTATTTT	CATSDYGGGTDTQYF
TRBV28	-	TRBD1	TRBJ1-2	TGTGCCAGCAGTACCGGACAGGGAAACTATGGCTACACCTTC	CASSTGQGNYGYTF
TRBV3-1/TRBV3-2	-	-	TRBJ2-7	TGTGCCAGCAGCCTCCGGGGGTACGAGCAGTACTTC	CASSLRGYEQYF
TRBV11-3	-	TRBD2	TRBJ2-1	TGTGCCAGCAGCCCCGGGACTAGAGGTTACAATGAGCAGTTCTTC	CASSPGTRGYNEQFF
TRBV2	-	-	TRBJ2-6	TGTGCCAGGGGCGCGGGGGCGTTCTCTGGGGCCAACGTCCTGACTTTC	CARGAGAFSGANVLTF